This is a list of T cell receptor beta chains from one sample in a study of cytomegalovirus exposure and HLA in healthy donors. The protocol was immunoSEQ multiplex PCR, while the TCRdb copy is restricted to in-frame clones and leaves out a portion. The sample includes hundreds of thousands of clones, approximately 80% seen only once; the top ten take roughly 0.7%. Material for sequencing was PBMCs. The receptor set was obtained from a boy between 2 and 10 years old in good health and CMV-seronegative. CDR3s leave out the opening cysteine and the closing phenylalanine or tryptophan. Fields, in order: J gene, V gene, CDR3 length, D gene, CDR3 protein. D genes are given only for firm matches.

j_call: TRBJ2-7
v_call: TRBV7-9
cdr3_length: 11
d_call: .
cdr3_aa: ASSLARTYEQY

j_call: TRBJ2-3
v_call: TRBV9
cdr3_length: 14
d_call: .
cdr3_aa: ASSVEGSGGTDTQY

j_call: TRBJ2-5
v_call: TRBV29-1
cdr3_length: 13
d_call: TRBD1
cdr3_aa: SARLPGQGLKTQY

j_call: TRBJ1-2
v_call: TRBV5-4
cdr3_length: 11
d_call: TRBD1
cdr3_aa: ASSLGDSDGYT

j_call: TRBJ1-1
v_call: TRBV19
cdr3_length: 11
d_call: .
cdr3_aa: ATHYGPRGEAF

j_call: TRBJ2-3
v_call: TRBV11-2
cdr3_length: 13
d_call: .
cdr3_aa: ASSSGRGLADTQY

j_call: TRBJ2-3
v_call: TRBV27
cdr3_length: 13
d_call: TRBD2
cdr3_aa: ASLEVAGGQDTQY

j_call: TRBJ2-7
v_call: TRBV4-1
cdr3_length: 14
d_call: TRBD1
cdr3_aa: ASSQVVRDRAYEQY

j_call: TRBJ2-1
v_call: TRBV11-2
cdr3_length: 12
d_call: .
cdr3_aa: ASSRMTENNEQF

j_call: TRBJ1-5
v_call: TRBV30
cdr3_length: 13
d_call: .
cdr3_aa: AWSVSPEGRQPQH

j_call: TRBJ2-3
v_call: TRBV2
cdr3_length: 15
d_call: TRBD2
cdr3_aa: ASSELGAGGPIDTQY

j_call: TRBJ1-5
v_call: TRBV6-1
cdr3_length: 12
d_call: .
cdr3_aa: ASNLGQTNQPQH

j_call: TRBJ2-6
v_call: TRBV7-6
cdr3_length: 15
d_call: .
cdr3_aa: ASSSRRRSSGANVLT

j_call: TRBJ2-5
v_call: TRBV19
cdr3_length: 14
d_call: TRBD2
cdr3_aa: ASSMPRLAGEETQY

j_call: TRBJ1-5
v_call: TRBV19
cdr3_length: 13
d_call: .
cdr3_aa: ASSIDSNSNQPQH

j_call: TRBJ2-5
v_call: TRBV4-1
cdr3_length: 14
d_call: .
cdr3_aa: ASSQFAGWGRETQY

j_call: TRBJ2-2
v_call: TRBV5-7
cdr3_length: 11
d_call: .
cdr3_aa: ASSWTVPGELF

j_call: TRBJ1-5
v_call: TRBV7-2
cdr3_length: 13
d_call: .
cdr3_aa: ASSQRGGPNQPQH

j_call: TRBJ2-7
v_call: TRBV5-1
cdr3_length: 12
d_call: .
cdr3_aa: ASSLNGDSDEQY

j_call: TRBJ2-1
v_call: TRBV5-1
cdr3_length: 12
d_call: .
cdr3_aa: ASSSQVTSNEQF

j_call: TRBJ2-7
v_call: TRBV4-1
cdr3_length: 14
d_call: TRBD2
cdr3_aa: ASSQDHGSGTNEQY

j_call: TRBJ1-3
v_call: TRBV19
cdr3_length: 13
d_call: TRBD1
cdr3_aa: ASSKGTDSGNTIY

j_call: TRBJ1-4
v_call: TRBV2
cdr3_length: 13
d_call: .
cdr3_aa: ASSVAGNFNEKLF

j_call: TRBJ2-7
v_call: TRBV25-1
cdr3_length: 12
d_call: .
cdr3_aa: ASSGWERDYEQY

j_call: TRBJ2-1
v_call: TRBV27
cdr3_length: 16
d_call: TRBD2
cdr3_aa: ASSYSVPRTSGNNEQF

j_call: TRBJ2-7
v_call: TRBV19
cdr3_length: 14
d_call: .
cdr3_aa: ASSIDPGMGRTEQY

j_call: TRBJ1-2
v_call: TRBV7-3
cdr3_length: 11
d_call: TRBD1
cdr3_aa: ASSPGGDYGYT

j_call: TRBJ2-5
v_call: TRBV11-3
cdr3_length: 12
d_call: .
cdr3_aa: ASSLSGSEKTQY

j_call: TRBJ2-5
v_call: TRBV7-9
cdr3_length: 12
d_call: TRBD2
cdr3_aa: ASSLTSGQETQY

j_call: TRBJ1-5
v_call: TRBV5-5
cdr3_length: 12
d_call: .
cdr3_aa: ASSLRESGQPQH

j_call: TRBJ2-1
v_call: TRBV6-1
cdr3_length: 12
d_call: .
cdr3_aa: ASSTRQPLDEQF

j_call: TRBJ1-4
v_call: TRBV6-1
cdr3_length: 14
d_call: .
cdr3_aa: ASSEGWGLSNEKLF

j_call: TRBJ2-7
v_call: TRBV19
cdr3_length: 13
d_call: TRBD1
cdr3_aa: ASSMNDRGPYEQY

j_call: TRBJ1-2
v_call: TRBV6-6
cdr3_length: 12
d_call: .
cdr3_aa: ASSYIGDPYGYT

j_call: TRBJ1-2
v_call: TRBV5-6
cdr3_length: 13
d_call: .
cdr3_aa: ASSLPAASVYGYT

j_call: TRBJ1-2
v_call: TRBV19
cdr3_length: 9
d_call: .
cdr3_aa: ASSISGGYT

j_call: TRBJ2-2
v_call: TRBV5-8
cdr3_length: 14
d_call: TRBD1
cdr3_aa: ASRTRGRLKSGELF

j_call: TRBJ1-2
v_call: TRBV19
cdr3_length: 13
d_call: TRBD1
cdr3_aa: ASSIPTGVGYGYT

j_call: TRBJ2-3
v_call: TRBV5-1
cdr3_length: 12
d_call: .
cdr3_aa: ASSLASLTDTQY

j_call: TRBJ1-1
v_call: TRBV7-2
cdr3_length: 11
d_call: .
cdr3_aa: ASSWAASTEAF

j_call: TRBJ2-1
v_call: TRBV15
cdr3_length: 13
d_call: .
cdr3_aa: ATSRYALADNEQF

j_call: TRBJ2-5
v_call: TRBV2
cdr3_length: 14
d_call: TRBD2
cdr3_aa: ASTEEASGQQETQY

j_call: TRBJ2-7
v_call: TRBV11-2
cdr3_length: 11
d_call: TRBD2
cdr3_aa: ASFGGTNYEQY

j_call: .
v_call: TRBV10-3
cdr3_length: 14
d_call: .
cdr3_aa: ATTREDSSASYEQY

j_call: TRBJ2-5
v_call: TRBV30
cdr3_length: 15
d_call: TRBD2
cdr3_aa: AWSVGSGRPMQETQY

j_call: TRBJ2-1
v_call: TRBV13
cdr3_length: 14
d_call: .
cdr3_aa: ASSLGWGGPYNEQF

j_call: TRBJ2-5
v_call: TRBV5-1
cdr3_length: 13
d_call: TRBD1
cdr3_aa: ASSSGTGGSETQY

j_call: TRBJ1-5
v_call: TRBV7-6
cdr3_length: 11
d_call: .
cdr3_aa: ASSLSQNQPQH

j_call: TRBJ2-1
v_call: TRBV27
cdr3_length: 15
d_call: .
cdr3_aa: ASSSGAAGTSYNEQF

j_call: TRBJ2-1
v_call: TRBV27
cdr3_length: 11
d_call: .
cdr3_aa: ASSSPTYNEQF

j_call: TRBJ1-2
v_call: TRBV2
cdr3_length: 12
d_call: .
cdr3_aa: ASSGTSSNYGYT